Presented here are 21 T cell receptor beta chains from one specimen sequenced in a study of CD8+ T cells in alopecia areata. Once RNA had been extracted, it was reverse transcribed into cDNA to act as the sequencing template. Sequencing was performed with immunoSEQ multiplex PCR; in TCRdb, only in-frame clones are kept and a portion is missing. The table records about 120,000 clones, 35% to 45% of them present only once. Input material: CD4+ T cells sorted from blood. The receptors were gathered from a human donor with alopecia areata.

This chain connects TRBV7-2 to TRBJ1-5, with 8 bases aligning to TRBD1. The J segment lost 2 bases and the V segment lost 3 bases, leaving 3 bases of the junction unmatched. This CDR3 has 15 amino acids. Germline values: CDR1 SGHTA, CDR2 FQGNSA. The CDR3 protein is CASSFSTGGNQPQHF. CDR3 DNA sequence: TGTGCCAGCAGCTTCTCGACAGGGGGCAATCAGCCCCAGCATTTT.

This clone was seen only a few times. The chain joins TRBV18 to TRBJ2-6, with D unclear. The V gene lost 5 bases and the J gene lost 4 bases, with 15 bases spanning the gap. The CDR3 loop spans 16 amino acids. CDR1 and CDR2 (germline): KGHSH, LQKENI. CDR3 region: CASSDPSDPGANVLTF. The CDR3 nucleotides read TGTGCCAGCTCAGATCCCTCTGATCCCGGGGCCAACGTCCTGACTTTC. Combining the CDR3 with reference TRBV18 and TRBJ2-6 gives the whole variable domain NAGVMQNPRHLVRRRGQEARLRCSPMKGHSHVYWYRQLPEEGLKFMVYLQKENIIDESGMPKERFSAEFPKEGPSILRIQQVVRGDSAAYFCASSDPSDPGANVLTFGAGSRLTVL.

The chain has TRBV28 and TRBJ1-2; D remains unclear. The CDR3 consists of 20 residues. V was clipped by 3 bases and J by 3 bases, with 29 bases between them. CDR1 is MDHEN and CDR2 is SYDVKM in the germline V gene. The CDR3 sequence: CASSLVVKAPRNPQYYGYTF. The CDR3 bases are TGTGCCAGCAGTTTGGTGGTTAAGGCCCCACGTAACCCCCAGTACTATGGCTACACCTTC.

This clone showed up just a few times. The chain is built from TRBV19 and TRBJ2-5, with unresolved D. There are 13 residues in the CDR3. CDR1 and CDR2 (germline): LNHDA, SQIVND (reference sequence). The ends were cut back, 3 bases at V and 5 bases at J, with 10 bases in the middle. The CDR3 coding sequence is TGTGCCAGTAGTATTCTGGTAGGGGAGACCCAGTACTTC. It translates to CASSILVGETQYF.

The chain carries TRBV18 and TRBJ2-1; 8 positions agree with TRBD2. The germline gives CDR1 KGHSH, CDR2 LQKENI. This CDR3 comprises 15 residues. V gave up 3 bases and J gave up 3 bases; unmatched junction bases: 4. CDR3 amino acids: CASSPVTSGYNEQFF. The CDR3 nucleotides read TGTGCCAGCTCACCCGTCACTAGCGGCTACAATGAGCAGTTCTTC.

The chain links TRBV5-1 to TRBJ1-5; weak D call: TRBD1 (5 bases). Germline V gives CDR1 SGHRS, CDR2 YFSETQ. The CDR3 has 14 residues. V was cut by 0 bases and J by 5 bases, with 9 bases left in between. CDR3 protein: CASSLEPRDQPQHF. CDR3 DNA: TGCGCCAGCAGCTTGGAACCCAGGGATCAGCCCCAGCATTTT.

In this sample, this clone turned up a few times. The rearrangement uses TRBV30 and TRBJ2-7; 8 bases agree with TRBD1. CDR3 length: 13 residues. Germline V gene sequence: CDR1 GTSNPN, CDR2 SVGIG (reference sequence). The trim removed 2 bases at V and 6 bases at J, leaving 6 bases unmatched. The chain's CDR3 is CAWSLGTGIEQYF. In DNA, the CDR3 is TGTGCCTGGAGTTTGGGGACAGGCATCGAGCAGTACTTC.

Note on this clone: This could be a read error, since a much larger clone is one nucleotide away. Different DNA sequences within this sample yield the same CDR3. The rearrangement uses TRBV4-3 and TRBJ2-1, with D unclear. CDR1 is LGHNA, CDR2 YSLEER, per germline. CDR3 length equals 13 residues. V shed 1 base and J shed 4 bases, with 5 bases lying between them. This CDR3 is CASSQGAYNEQFF. As DNA, the CDR3 is TGCGCCAGCAGCCAAGGGGCATACAATGAGCAGTTCTTC.

J is TRBJ2-2 and V is TRBV7-3; no reliable D call. The CDR3 runs 12 residues. Germline V gene lookup returns CDR1 SGHTA and CDR2 FQGTGA. V gave up 5 bases and J gave up 5 bases, with 6 bases separating them. CDR3: CASSKTTGELFF. CDR3 coding DNA: TGTGCCAGCAGCAAGACGACCGGGGAGCTGTTTTTT.

CDR3 nucleotides: TGTGCCAGCAGCCAACTAGCGGGGAACACCGGGGAGCTGTTTTTT. This sequence encodes CASSQLAGNTGELFF. The chain recombines TRBV11-1 with TRBJ2-2; TRBD2 matches 9 bases. The junction had 2 bases not matched to a gene; V was cut back by 5 bases and J by 1 base. Germline CDR1 SGHAT, CDR2 FQDESV (reference sequence). This CDR3 comprises 15 residues.

The CDR3: CSALGRRETQYF. The DNA of the CDR3 is TGCAGCGCCCTCGGGCGGAGGGAGACCCAGTACTTC. The chain carries TRBV29-1 and TRBJ2-5, with a weak D call TRBD2 (5 bases). The germline V gene has CDR1 SQVTM and CDR2 ANQGSEA. V dropped 7 bases and J dropped 5 bases, with 14 bases sitting between them. This CDR3 is 12 amino acids long.

This clone was counted a few times. The chain uses TRBV28 and TRBJ2-7, with unresolved D. There are 11 residues in the CDR3. The germline gives CDR1 MDHEN, CDR2 SYDVKM. The V and J ends lost 5 bases and 6 bases respectively, with 8 bases between them. The CDR3 region has the DNA TGTGCCAGCAGTCCCACATCCGAGCAGTACTTC. It is translated as CASSPTSEQYF.

The V call is TRBV29-1, the J call TRBJ1-1; TRBD1 aligns across 8 bases. This CDR3 is built from 16 residues. Germline CDR1 and CDR2: SQVTM and ANQGSEA. The V segment lost 7 bases and the J segment 1 base; nucleotides outside the gene matches: 14. The CDR3 DNA sequence: TGCAGCGGATCAGGGGGCGCGGTGTCCTCGAACACTGAAGCTTTCTTT. Its translation is CSGSGGAVSSNTEAFF.

V and J are TRBV7-8 and TRBJ2-3; 13 bases are shared with TRBD2. Germline CDR1 and CDR2: SGHVS and FQNEAQ. The V segment lost 5 bases and the J segment 6 bases; nucleotides outside the gene matches: 17. CDR3 length: 19 amino acids. CDR3 in amino acids: CASSVRLAGGGVRKDTQYF. The CDR3 region has the DNA TGTGCCAGCAGCGTACGACTAGCGGGGGGCGGGGTAAGAAAGGATACGCAGTATTTT. Full variable domain (outside the CDR3, taken from reference TRBV7-8 and TRBJ2-3): GAGVSQSPRYKVAKRGQDVALRCDPISGHVSLFWYQQALGQGPEFLTYFQNEAQLDKSGLPSDRFFAERPEGSVSTLKIQRTQQEDSAVYLCASSVRLAGGGVRKDTQYFGPGTRLTVL.

This clone has just a few counts. The CDR3 DNA reads TGCAGCGCCCGGGACAGTGAAGCTTTCTTT. Amino acid sequence: CSARDSEAFF. The chain employs TRBV29-1 and TRBJ1-1; 7 nucleotides align to TRBD1. The ends lost 7 bases at V and 7 bases at J; junction bases unmatched: 3. The germline V gene has CDR1 SQVTM and CDR2 ANQGSEA. The CDR3 covers 10 residues.

The table lists this clone with a few counts. The chain has TRBV29-1 and TRBJ2-4; 8 positions agree with TRBD1. The CDR3 spans 15 residues. Germline trimming cut 6 bases from V and 2 bases from J; bases unmatched to any gene: 9. CDR1 is SQVTM, CDR2 ANQGSEA, per germline. CDR3 loop: CSVGTGGLTKNIQYF. CDR3 DNA: TGCAGCGTGGGAACAGGGGGGTTGACCAAAAACATTCAGTACTTC. Supplemented by reference TRBV29-1 and TRBJ2-4, the full variable domain reads SAVISQKPSRDICQRGTSLTIQCQVDSQVTMMFWYRQQPGQSLTLIATANQGSEATYESGFVIDKFPISRPNLTFSTLTVSNMSPEDSSIYLCSVGTGGLTKNIQYFGAGTRLSVL.

This sequence joins TRBV4-3 and TRBJ2-2, with D possibly being TRBD2 (6 bases). V was shortened by 1 base and J by 2 bases, with 11 bases between the two germline ends. The CDR3 totals 16 residues. Germline V lookup: CDR1 LGHNA, CDR2 YSLEER. CDR3 bases: TGCGCCAGCAGCCAAGGGGGGGTACTCAACACCGGGGAGCTGTTTTTT. This encodes CASSQGGVLNTGELFF.

This clone was detected only a few times. The rearrangement uses TRBV10-1 and TRBJ2-7; D gene uncertain. The CDR3 runs to 13 residues. Germline values: CDR1 WNHNN, CDR2 SYGVQD (reference sequence). V lost 0 bases and J lost 5, with 8 bases in between. CDR3 sequence reads: CASSESQRDEQYF. The CDR3 nucleotides are TGCGCCAGCAGTGAGTCGCAGAGAGACGAGCAGTACTTC.

This clone was counted a few times. The rearrangement uses TRBV7-2 and TRBJ2-5, with 7 bases aligning to TRBD2. The CDR3 has 15 residues. The germline CDR1 and CDR2 sequences are SGHTA and FQGNSA. J gave up 5 bases and V 1 base, and 7 bases lay outside the gene matches. CDR3 region: CASSLGYGRRETQYF. The CDR3 DNA sequence: TGTGCCAGCAGCTTAGGATACGGGAGGAGGGAGACCCAGTACTTC.

The chain is built from TRBV25-1 and TRBJ1-6, with TRBD1 matching 7 bases. The CDR3 has 15 residues. The J segment lost 6 bases and the V segment lost 6 bases, leaving 8 bases of the junction unmatched. Germline V CDR1 and CDR2: MGHDK, SYGVNS. In nucleotides, the CDR3 is TGTGCCAGCAGCGGCGGGGACAGTCCTAATTCACCCCTCCACTTT. This codes for CASSGGDSPNSPLHF.

This clone has more than one count but fewer than ten. The chain is built from TRBV7-8 and TRBJ2-7; TRBD2 matches 11 bases. The CDR3 is made up of 15 amino acids. Per the germline V gene, CDR1 is SGHVS and CDR2 is FQNEAQ. The junction had 3 bases not matched to a gene; V was cut back by 1 base and J by 4 bases. In nucleotides, the CDR3 is TGTGCCAGCAGCTTAGTTACTAGCGGGGGATACGAGCAGTACTTC. Its protein product is CASSLVTSGGYEQYF.